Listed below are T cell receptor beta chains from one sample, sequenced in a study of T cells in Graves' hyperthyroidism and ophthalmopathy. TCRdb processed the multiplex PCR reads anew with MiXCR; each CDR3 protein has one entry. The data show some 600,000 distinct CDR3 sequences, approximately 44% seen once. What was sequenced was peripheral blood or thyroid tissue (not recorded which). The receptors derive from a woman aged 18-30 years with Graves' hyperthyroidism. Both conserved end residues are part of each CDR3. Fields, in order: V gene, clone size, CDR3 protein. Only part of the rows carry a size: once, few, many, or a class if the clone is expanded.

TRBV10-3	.	CAISGWTSSETQYF
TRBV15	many	CATSRGNRAYQPQHF
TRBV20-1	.	CSARERQLHVAREKLFF
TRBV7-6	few	CASSRRGFGRETQYF
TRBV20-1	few	CSAPSDSYSNQPQHF
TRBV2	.	CASSSAEDTEAFF
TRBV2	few	CASSQGDSTGELFF
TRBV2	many	CASSERISYGYTF
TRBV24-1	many	CATSDPGQPYTF
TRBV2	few	CASSRAHEKLFF
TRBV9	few	CASSPARDEKLFF
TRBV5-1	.	CASRLAGSSYEQYF
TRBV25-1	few	CASSYTGNEKLFF
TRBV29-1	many	CSVVADSNQPQHF
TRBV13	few	CASSPPRGGKLFF
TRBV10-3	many	CAISDGPSYGYTF
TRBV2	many	CASRDRVHQPQHF
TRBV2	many	CASSALYSNQPQHF
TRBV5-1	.	CASSWSYAPTYEQYF
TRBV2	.	CASSDQSSTLHF
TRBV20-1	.	CSASERVQPQHF
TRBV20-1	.	CSLDRGDSGYTF
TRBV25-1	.	CASSAPIPGEETQYF
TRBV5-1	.	CASSHFTGRGGNQPQHF
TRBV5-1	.	CASSSGTANYGYTF
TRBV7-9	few	CASSPSAQGTKDEQYF
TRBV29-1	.	CSATNMDMSGYTF
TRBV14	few	CASSQGYGHQPQHF
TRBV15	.	CATSPRGAFTGELFF
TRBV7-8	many	CASSLYTNSPLHF
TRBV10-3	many	CAITPGPQGNEQYF
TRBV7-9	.	CASSVTSYEQYF
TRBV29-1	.	CTAGGGDQPQHF
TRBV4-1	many	CASSQDGGIGNQPQHF
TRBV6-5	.	CASSFQGQGTDTQYF
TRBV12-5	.	CASGLYGSGAQYF
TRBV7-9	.	CASSLQAEPQETQYF
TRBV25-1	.	CASSLIGATEAFF
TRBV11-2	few	CASSRHWAMDTGELFF
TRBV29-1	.	CSVAGTEPEAFF
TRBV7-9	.	CASSSGGYENTIYF
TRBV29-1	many	CSVAGGRVNEQYF
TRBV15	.	CATSSETGRNSPLHF
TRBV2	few	CASRTSGRSETQYF
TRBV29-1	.	CSLIQGADSPLHF
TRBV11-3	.	CASNLGIGQPQHF
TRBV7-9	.	CASSPDRDNSPLHF
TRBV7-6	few	CASSLQGETEAFF
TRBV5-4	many	CASSTDRGLNGYTF
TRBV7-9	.	CASSFSGGNQPQHF
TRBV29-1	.	CSLEGPRTPYEQYF
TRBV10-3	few	CASSARLIVGGYEQYF
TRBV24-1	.	CATSSADQPQHF
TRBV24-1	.	CATSDELAGTGNEQFF
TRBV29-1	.	CSVEDRSTGELFF
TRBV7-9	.	CASSSSIIRQGVYEQYF
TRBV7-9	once	CASSLGDDVIPTGELFF
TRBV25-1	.	CASVRASGNTIYF